Below are 24 T cell receptor beta chains sequenced from a single sample in a study of blood T cell repertoires in COVID-19. Using immunoSEQ multiplex PCR, the repertoire was profiled, and TCRdb retains in-frame clones only, with some absent. The table shows 200,000 or so clones, with 75% to 90% occurring only once. Sequencing was performed on peripheral blood. The origin of the receptors is a human donor in a cohort sampled during active COVID-19.

The V and J genes are TRBV5-1 and TRBJ1-5, with 7 bases fitting TRBD1. Germline trimming cut 3 bases from V and 3 bases from J; bases unmatched to any gene: 3. This CDR3 is 14 amino acids long. CDR1 is SGHRS and CDR2 is YFSETQ in the germline V gene. CDR3 loop: CASSSGQLNQPQHF. Here the CDR3 DNA reads TGCGCCAGCAGCTCGGGACAGCTCAATCAGCCCCAGCATTTT.

The chain couples TRBV28 to TRBJ2-1, with no clear D. V shed 2 bases and J shed 3 bases, with 11 bases lying between them. CDR1 and CDR2 from the germline V gene are MDHEN and SYDVKM. This CDR3 has 15 amino acids. The CDR3 sequence: CASSLTAANYNEQFF. In nucleotides, the CDR3 is TGTGCCAGCAGTTTAACAGCAGCTAACTACAATGAGCAGTTCTTC.

The chain has TRBV13 and TRBJ1-2, with 11 bases lining up with TRBD1. Germline CDR1 reads PRHDT; CDR2 reads FYEKMQ (reference sequence). This CDR3 comprises 15 residues. V shed 0 bases and J 5 bases; nucleotides not matched to a gene: 2. CDR3 DNA: TGTGCCAGCAGCTTAGGGGGACAGGGGGGATATGGCTACACCTTC. Encoded protein: CASSLGGQGGYGYTF.

Ten or more counts support this clone. V is TRBV28 and J is TRBJ2-7, with a possible D match to TRBD2 (6 bases). CDR3 length: 16 residues. V gave up 6 bases and J gave up 3 bases, with 21 bases separating them. Germline values: CDR1 MDHEN, CDR2 SYDVKM. Here the CDR3 DNA reads TGTGCCAGCAGCCGGCGGGGCCAATATACCTACTACGAGCAGTACTTC. It yields the protein CASSRRGQYTYYEQYF.

The chain is built from TRBV29-1 and TRBJ1-4, with unresolved D. Germline CDR1 reads SQVTM; CDR2 reads ANQGSEA. V shed 6 bases and J shed 8 bases, with 7 bases lying between them. CDR3 length: 10 amino acids. The CDR3 loop reads CSVGTEKLFF. CDR3 coding DNA: TGCAGCGTGGGCACAGAAAAACTGTTTTTT.

In its sample, this clone was seen a few times. The chain combines TRBV9 with TRBJ2-7; perhaps TRBD2 as D (6 bases). Germline V gives CDR1 SGDLS, CDR2 YYNGEE. Trimming stripped 0 bases from V and 7 bases from J, with 17 bases between. This CDR3 is 15 amino acids long. The CDR3 reads CASSVALGLTGEQYF. DNA for the CDR3: TGTGCCAGCAGCGTAGCTCTAGGACTAACTGGGGAGCAGTACTTC. Full variable domain (missing parts from reference TRBV9 and TRBJ2-7): DSGVTQTPKHLITATGQRVTLRCSPRSGDLSVYWYQQSLDQGLQFLIQYYNGEERAKGNILERFSAQQFPDLHSELNLSSLELGDSALYFCASSVALGLTGEQYFGPGTRLTVT.

This sequence joins TRBV12-5 and TRBJ2-3, with D tentatively TRBD2 (6 bases). The CDR3 spans 12 residues. Germline loops: CDR1 LGHNT, CDR2 FRNRAP. Trimming left V 7 bases short and J 3 bases short, with 8 bases between. The CDR3 here is CASAGGTDTQYF. The CDR3 DNA sequence: TGTGCTAGTGCCGGGGGTACAGATACGCAGTATTTT. Together with reference TRBV12-5 and TRBJ2-3, the CDR3 gives the full variable domain: DARVTQTPRHKVTEMGQEVTMRCQPILGHNTVFWYRQTMMQGLELLAYFRNRAPLDDSGMPKDRFSAEMPDATLATLKIQPSEPRDSAVYFCASAGGTDTQYFGPGTRLTVL.

The rearrangement uses TRBV28 and TRBJ2-7, with D possibly being TRBD2 (5 bases). There are 17 residues in the CDR3. Trimming removed 3 bases at V and 5 bases at J, with 23 bases between. CDR1 is MDHEN and CDR2 is SYDVKM in the germline V gene. As DNA, the CDR3 is TGTGCCAGCAGTTTCCCTCGGACTGGGAATGTGGTCCACGAGCAGTACTTC. Its translation: CASSFPRTGNVVHEQYF.

The gene calls are TRBV4-1 and TRBJ1-2; weak D call: TRBD1 (5 bases). The V and J ends lost 3 bases and 1 base respectively, with 12 bases between them. In germline, CDR1 is MGHRA, CDR2 YSYEKL. CDR3 size: 15 residues. The CDR3 here is CASSQGGGLNYGYTF. CDR3 in DNA: TGCGCCAGCAGCCAGGGTGGGGGACTTAACTATGGCTACACCTTC.

The gene calls are TRBV12-3 or TRBV12-4 and TRBJ1-1; D gene uncertain. The V gene lost 5 bases and the J gene lost 5 bases, with 12 bases spanning the gap. The CDR3 loop spans 13 amino acids. The CDR3 here is CASSPTRQTEAFF. In nucleotides, the CDR3 is TGTGCCAGCAGTCCCACTAGACAAACTGAAGCTTTCTTT.

The sample holds a few counts of this clone. The V and J genes are TRBV6-5 and TRBJ1-1, with D perhaps matching TRBD1 (5 bases). V was shortened by 2 bases and J by 7 bases, with 8 bases between the two germline ends. The CDR3 runs to 12 residues. Looked up from germline, CDR1 is MNHEY and CDR2 is SVGAGI. In DNA form, the CDR3 reads TGTGCCAGCAGTTACGGGGCAGATGAAGCTTTCTTT. It is translated as CASSYGADEAFF.

Note on this clone: This specimen includes other DNA sequences encoding the same CDR3. This chain uses TRBV28 with TRBJ2-1; the match to TRBD2 covers 8 bases. The CDR3 is made up of 12 amino acids. Germline values: CDR1 MDHEN, CDR2 SYDVKM. Trimming at V came to 5 bases and at J to 7 bases, leaving 1 base not matched to a gene. CDR3 nucleotide sequence: TGTGCCAGCAGTCTAGCGGGTAATGAGCAGTTCTTC. Protein product: CASSLAGNEQFF.

This clone has just one count. This rearrangement joins TRBV3-1 (or the pseudogene TRBV3-2) to TRBJ2-7, with TRBD1 matching 9 bases. This CDR3 is built from 16 residues. Germline trimming cut 0 bases from V and 7 bases from J; bases unmatched to any gene: 10. The germline gives CDR1 LGHDT, CDR2 YNNKEL (reference sequence). The CDR3 nucleotides are TGTGCCAGCAGCCAAGATTGGGGACAGGGTCGATGGGAGCAGTACTTC. This gives the protein CASSQDWGQGRWEQYF.

This clone was counted a single time. The rearrangement links TRBV19 to TRBJ2-1, with a weak D call TRBD1 (6 bases). CDR3 length: 15 residues. Germline CDR1 reads LNHDA; CDR2 reads SQIVND (reference sequence). V was trimmed by 7 bases and J by 7 bases, leaving 20 bases between them. The CDR3 loop is CASTQQGIKRNEQFF. The CDR3 DNA reads as TGTGCCAGTACCCAACAGGGTATTAAAAGAAATGAGCAGTTCTTC.

This rearrangement joins TRBV28 to TRBJ2-5; 9 bases agree with TRBD2. Germline CDR1 is MDHEN and CDR2 is SYDVKM. CDR3 length equals 15 residues. The junction had 8 bases not matched to a gene; V was cut back by 7 bases and J by 2 bases. The CDR3 DNA is TGTGCCAGCACCTTCCTAGCGGGGCTACAAGAGACCCAGTACTTC. Its translation: CASTFLAGLQETQYF.

The rearrangement links TRBV27 to TRBJ1-2, with 7 bases lining up with TRBD1. The ends lost 1 base at V and 5 bases at J; junction bases unmatched: 13. This CDR3 region has 17 residues. Germline V gene lookup returns CDR1 MNHEY and CDR2 SMNVEV (reference sequence). The chain's CDR3 is CASSLYPTGVKPYGYTF. Written as DNA, the CDR3 is TGTGCCAGCAGTTTATACCCTACAGGGGTTAAGCCTTATGGCTACACCTTC.

This clone came up once. This chain links TRBV6-5 with TRBJ2-5, with 7 bases lining up with TRBD2. V lost 6 bases to trimming and J lost 2 bases; unmatched junction nucleotides: 3. CDR3 size: 13 residues. Looked up from germline, CDR1 is MNHEY and CDR2 is SVGAGI. For the CDR3, the DNA is TGTGCCAGCAGGCCCGGGGGGCAAGAGACCCAGTACTTC. It yields the protein CASRPGGQETQYF.

For this clone: This same CDR3 is encoded by further DNA sequences in the sample. The rearrangement uses TRBV9 and TRBJ2-1; D is undetermined. This CDR3 has 13 residues. Trimming cost V 1 base and J 4 bases, with 6 bases left between them. Looked up from germline, CDR1 is SGDLS and CDR2 is YYNGEE. Written as DNA, the CDR3 is TGTGCCAGCAGCGTAACGGTTTACAATGAGCAGTTCTTC. Amino acids: CASSVTVYNEQFF.

J is TRBJ1-1 and V is TRBV19; TRBD1 might be the D (5 bases). CDR3 length: 15 residues. In germline, CDR1 is LNHDA, CDR2 SQIVND (reference sequence). The V end was cut by 1 base, the J end by 6 bases, with 15 bases between. The CDR3 DNA reads TGTGCCAGTAGTATAGTCGCAGGGTGGATGGCTGAAGCTTTCTTT. This encodes CASSIVAGWMAEAFF.

The gene calls are TRBV18 and TRBJ1-4; D remains unclear. Looked up from germline, CDR1 is KGHSH and CDR2 is LQKENI. CDR3 length: 17 residues. Trimming cost V 3 bases and J 0 bases, with 14 bases left between them. CDR3 protein: CASSPVLRGATNEKLFF. The CDR3 DNA reads as TGTGCCAGCTCACCGGTACTACGAGGAGCAACTAATGAAAAACTGTTTTTT.

V usage is TRBV29-1 and J usage is TRBJ2-7; 11 bases are shared with TRBD2. The CDR3 sequence is 14 residues long. Looked up from germline, CDR1 is SQVTM and CDR2 is ANQGSEA. V gave up 3 bases and J gave up 1 base; unmatched junction bases: 2. The CDR3 DNA reads TGCAGCGTTGACGGGACTAGCGGATCCTACGAGCAGTACTTC. Its protein is CSVDGTSGSYEQYF.

The chain employs TRBV23-1 and TRBJ1-2, with TRBD1 matching 10 bases. TRBV23-1 is filed as an ORF, its function uncertain. CDR3 length: 17 amino acids. The trim removed 6 bases at V and 3 bases at J, leaving 13 bases unmatched. DNA for the CDR3: TGCGCCAGCAGCCAGCTTGGACAGGGGGAATCTTACTATGGCTACACCTTC. It encodes CASSQLGQGESYYGYTF.

This rearrangement joins TRBV9 to TRBJ2-3; 11 nucleotides match TRBD2. V lost 5 bases to trimming and J lost 2 bases; unmatched junction nucleotides: 7. Germline-derived CDR1 and CDR2 are SGDLS and YYNGEE. The CDR3 covers 16 residues. CDR3: CASSALAGGTTDTQYF. DNA for the CDR3: TGTGCCAGCAGTGCCCTAGCGGGAGGAACCACAGATACGCAGTATTTT.

The chain combines TRBV5-4 with TRBJ2-7; D may be TRBD1 (6 bases). V lost 2 bases and J lost 2, with 11 bases in between. Germline CDR1 reads SGHNT; CDR2 reads YYREEE (reference sequence). CDR3 length: 14 residues. The CDR3 region is CASSFGTTTYEQYF. The CDR3 DNA sequence: TGTGCCAGCAGCTTCGGGACAACTACCTACGAGCAGTACTTC.